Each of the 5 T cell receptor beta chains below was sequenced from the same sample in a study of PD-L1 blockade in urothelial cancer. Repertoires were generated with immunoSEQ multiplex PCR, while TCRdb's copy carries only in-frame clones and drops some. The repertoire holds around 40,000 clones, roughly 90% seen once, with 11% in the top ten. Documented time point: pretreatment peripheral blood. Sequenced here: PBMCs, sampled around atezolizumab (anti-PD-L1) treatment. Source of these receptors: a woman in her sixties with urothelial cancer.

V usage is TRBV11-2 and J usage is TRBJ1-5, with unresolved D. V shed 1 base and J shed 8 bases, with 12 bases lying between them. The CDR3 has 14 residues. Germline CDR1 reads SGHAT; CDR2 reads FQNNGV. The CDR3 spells CASSLGSGKEPQHF. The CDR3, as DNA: TGTGCCAGCAGCTTAGGTTCGGGGAAAGAGCCCCAGCATTTT.

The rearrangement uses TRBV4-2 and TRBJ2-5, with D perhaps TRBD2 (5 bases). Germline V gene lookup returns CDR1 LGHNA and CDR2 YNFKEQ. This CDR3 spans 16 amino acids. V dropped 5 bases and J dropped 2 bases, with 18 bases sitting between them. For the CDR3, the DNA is TGTGCCAGCAGCACGAAATGGGAGCGATTACAAGAGACCCAGTACTTC. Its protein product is CASSTKWERLQETQYF.

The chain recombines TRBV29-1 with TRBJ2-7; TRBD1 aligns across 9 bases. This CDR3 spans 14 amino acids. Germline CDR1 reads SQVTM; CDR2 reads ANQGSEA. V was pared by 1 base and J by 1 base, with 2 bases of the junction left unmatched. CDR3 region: CSVEGTGESYEQYF. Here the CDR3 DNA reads TGCAGCGTTGAAGGGACAGGGGAATCCTACGAGCAGTACTTC.

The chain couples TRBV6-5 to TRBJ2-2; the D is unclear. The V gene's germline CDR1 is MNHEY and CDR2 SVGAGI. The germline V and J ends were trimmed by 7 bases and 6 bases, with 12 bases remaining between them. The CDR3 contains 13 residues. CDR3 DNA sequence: TGTGCCAGCACCCCGTTTATTTCCGGGGAGCTGTTTTTT. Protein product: CASTPFISGELFF.

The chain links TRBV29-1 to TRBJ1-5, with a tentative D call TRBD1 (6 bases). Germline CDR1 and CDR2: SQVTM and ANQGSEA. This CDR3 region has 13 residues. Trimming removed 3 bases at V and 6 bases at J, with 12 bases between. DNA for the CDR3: TGCAGCGTTGAGGGCGGGGGCGGTCAGCCCCAGCATTTT. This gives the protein CSVEGGGGQPQHF.